This T cell receptor (beta chain) was obtained from a study of T cells after yellow fever vaccination. This clonotype was seen a handful of times. No antigen is known for it. Template-switching 5'RACE yielded the TCR cDNA; a universal primer site and UMIs were added in the process. TCRdb recomputed calls from the 5' RACE reads with MiXCR, one row per CDR3 protein. The sample has 180,000 or so distinct CDR3 sequences, more than 9.5% seen once. Whole-study results and caveats: Clonotypes found in both CD4 and CD8 compartments made up a small share.

The receptor was derived from a man younger than 35 who received the YFV17D yellow fever vaccine. The sequences come from CD8+ T cells sorted from PBMCs, collected 15 days after the yellow fever booster vaccination.

DNA for the CDR3: TGTGCCAGCAGCCAGGGGGGCGGCACTGAAGCTTTCTTT. Translating gives CASSQGGGTEAFF. V gene TRBV9 combines with J gene TRBJ1-1; TRBD1 matches at 7 bases. Trimming took 4 bases from V and 4 from J; bases not matched to a gene: 4. Germline V gives CDR1 SGDLS, CDR2 YYNGEE. The CDR3 has 13 residues.